Following are 20 T cell receptor beta chains from one sample sequenced in a study of cytomegalovirus exposure and HLA in healthy donors. Measured with immunoSEQ multiplex PCR; TCRdb has only the in-frame clones, and not every one. There are 70,000 to 90,000 clones in the sample; around four fifths occur only once, and 3% lies in the top ten. Source material: PBMCs. The source of these receptors is a young man in good health and CMV-seronegative.

V and J are TRBV7-3 and TRBJ2-2; 8 nucleotides align to TRBD2. The CDR3 runs to 18 residues. V lost 4 bases to trimming and J lost 6 bases; unmatched junction nucleotides: 16. Germline CDR1 reads SGHTA; CDR2 reads FQGTGA. The CDR3 DNA reads as TGTGCCAGCAGCTCCTCCCCTCTTGCGGGGGGCCAGTCCGGGGAGCTGTTTTTT. This translates into CASSSSPLAGGQSGELFF.

This sequence joins TRBV7-9 and TRBJ2-2; D is unresolved. The CDR3 runs to 14 residues. V lost 8 bases and J 7 bases, leaving 17 bases between the germline ends. Germline V gene data show CDR1 as SEHNR and CDR2 as FQNEAQ (reference sequence). CDR3 region: CASRRSAEDGELFF. In nucleotides, the CDR3 is TGTGCCAGCCGCCGGTCGGCCGAGGACGGGGAGCTGTTTTTT. The whole variable domain, remainder taken from reference TRBV7-9 and TRBJ2-2, is DTGVSQNPRHKITKRGQNVTFRCDPISEHNRLYWYRQTLGQGPEFLTYFQNEAQLEKSRLLSDRFSAERPKGSFSTLEIQRTEQGDSAMYLCASRRSAEDGELFFGEGSRLTVL.

V usage is TRBV6-5 and J usage is TRBJ2-7, with a weak D call TRBD2 (5 bases). There are 15 residues in the CDR3. Per germline, CDR1 MNHEY and CDR2 SVGAGI. Trimming cost V 2 bases and J 7 bases, with 18 bases left between them. The DNA for the CDR3 is TGTGCCAGCAGTTACATGAGCATTCAAACGGGAGAGCAGTACTTC. Translation gives CASSYMSIQTGEQYF.

The CDR3, as DNA: TGTGCCAGCAGCGTAGGGGCCGGGGCGGGGAGCACAGATACGCAGTATTTT. Translated: CASSVGAGAGSTDTQYF. The chain carries TRBV9 and TRBJ2-3; D perhaps matches TRBD2 (6 bases). From germline, CDR1 is SGDLS and CDR2 YYNGEE. Trimming took 0 bases from V and 0 from J, leaving 14 bases between them. The CDR3 extends over 17 amino acids. The full variable domain, with the rest looked up from reference TRBV9 and TRBJ2-3, is DSGVTQTPKHLITATGQRVTLRCSPRSGDLSVYWYQQSLDQGLQFLIQYYNGEERAKGNILERFSAQQFPDLHSELNLSSLELGDSALYFCASSVGAGAGSTDTQYFGPGTRLTVL.

The sample holds a few counts of this clone. The V gene is TRBV11-3, the J gene TRBJ2-7, with TRBD2 matching over 8 bases. The V gene end was trimmed by 2 bases and the J gene end by 4 bases; junction bases not matched to a gene: 4. The V gene's germline CDR1 is SGHNT and CDR2 YENEEA. The CDR3 is 14 residues long. The CDR3, as DNA: TGTGCCAGCAGCTTAAGGTCTAGCGGGTACGAGCAGTACGTC. It codes for CASSLRSSGYEQYV.

V usage is TRBV30 and J usage is TRBJ2-1, with D uncertain. The V and J ends lost 8 bases and 8 bases respectively, with 19 bases between them. The CDR3 totals 13 residues. Germline CDR1 GTSNPN, CDR2 SVGIG (reference sequence). The CDR3 spells CAHARVQTDEQFF. CDR3 coding DNA: TGTGCCCACGCACGGGTGCAGACCGATGAGCAGTTCTTC. The variable domain in full, with the rest retrieved from reference TRBV30 and TRBJ2-1, is SQTIHQWPATLVQPVGSPLSLECTVEGTSNPNLYWYRQAAGRGLQLLFYSVGIGQISSEVPQNLSASRPQDRQFILSSKKLLLSDSGFYLCAHARVQTDEQFFGPGTRLTVL.

The rearrangement joins TRBV29-1 to TRBJ2-3; D not certain. This CDR3 has 12 amino acids. With 4 bases removed from V and 4 bases from J, the gap between germline ends came to 9 bases. Germline V gene data show CDR1 as SQVTM and CDR2 as ANQGSEA. DNA for the CDR3: TGCAGCGTTGCCAGTTTCGCAGATACGCAGTATTTT. It specifies CSVASFADTQYF.

This chain connects TRBV5-1 to TRBJ2-5; unclear D gene. The ends were cut back, 6 bases at V and 5 bases at J, with 14 bases in the middle. The germline V gene has CDR1 SGHRS and CDR2 YFSETQ. The CDR3 length is 13 residues. CDR3 in DNA: TGCGCCAGCAATAGCCACCTCCGGGAGACCCAGTACTTC. It specifies CASNSHLRETQYF.

Remarks on this clone: The sample holds other DNA sequences that translate to the same CDR3. The chain has TRBV9 and TRBJ1-1, with no clear D. The CDR3 totals 13 residues. The germline CDR1 and CDR2 sequences are SGDLS and YYNGEE. The V end was cut by 0 bases, the J end by 5 bases, with 8 bases between. Written as DNA, the CDR3 is TGTGCCAGCAGCGTAGGGGGAGATACTGAAGCTTTCTTT. Translation: CASSVGGDTEAFF.

The chain uses TRBV5-1 and TRBJ1-2; 8 bases map to TRBD1. CDR3 size: 14 residues. Trimming removed 2 bases from V and 4 bases from J; junction bases left unmatched: 4. Germline loops: CDR1 SGHRS, CDR2 YFSETQ. The CDR3 DNA reads as TGCGCCAGCAGCTTTACAGGGGGGGCCTATGGCTACACCTTC. Translated, it gives CASSFTGGAYGYTF.

This clone occurred once. V usage is TRBV27 and J usage is TRBJ2-7; 8 nucleotides match TRBD1. This CDR3 spans 17 amino acids. Germline loops: CDR1 MNHEY, CDR2 SMNVEV (reference sequence). V was pared by 8 bases and J by 0 bases, with 15 bases of the junction left unmatched. CDR3 region: CASALSGTGPNSYEQYF. The CDR3 DNA follows: TGTGCCAGCGCCCTCTCCGGGACAGGCCCTAACTCCTACGAGCAGTACTTC.

J is TRBJ2-5 and V is TRBV9; D gene unclear. Trimming removed 2 bases at V and 0 bases at J, with 8 bases between. The CDR3 contains 14 residues. Germline V CDR1 and CDR2: SGDLS, YYNGEE. The CDR3 bases are TGTGCCAGCAGCGTCGGGTCCAACCAAGAGACCCAGTACTTC. This gives the protein CASSVGSNQETQYF.

The chain uses TRBV9 and TRBJ2-5; a weak D match, TRBD1 (5 bases). Germline V CDR1 and CDR2: SGDLS, YYNGEE. V lost 4 bases and J 4 bases, leaving 17 bases between the germline ends. CDR3 length equals 15 residues. CDR3 sequence (DNA): TGTGCCAGCAGCTACCGAGACAGCACCATAGAGACCCAGTACTTC. Translation: CASSYRDSTIETQYF.

V and J are TRBV28 and TRBJ2-3, with 12 bases that match TRBD2. The CDR3 runs 16 residues. Germline V gives CDR1 MDHEN, CDR2 SYDVKM. Unmatched junction bases numbered 6, after V lost 4 bases and J lost 4 bases. The CDR3 protein is CASSSRTSGDSDTQYF. DNA of the CDR3: TGTGCCAGCAGTTCCCGGACTAGCGGGGATTCAGATACGCAGTATTTT.

This clone was seen more than once but under ten times. The chain couples TRBV7-9 to TRBJ2-3; no clear D. This CDR3 contains 13 residues. V was shortened by 5 bases and J by 4 bases, with 10 bases between the two germline ends. Germline CDR1 is SEHNR and CDR2 is FQNEAQ (reference sequence). CDR3 sequence: CASSPKTADTQYF. DNA of the CDR3: TGTGCCAGCAGCCCCAAGACTGCAGATACGCAGTATTTT. Using reference TRBV7-9 and TRBJ2-3 for the parts outside the CDR3, the full variable domain is DTGVSQNPRHKITKRGQNVTFRCDPISEHNRLYWYRQTLGQGPEFLTYFQNEAQLEKSRLLSDRFSAERPKGSFSTLEIQRTEQGDSAMYLCASSPKTADTQYFGPGTRLTVL.

About this clone: An end of the junction differs from the germline gene, which may be a read error. V usage is TRBV6-6 and J usage is TRBJ1-1; 10 positions agree with TRBD1. The CDR3 runs 14 residues. The germline CDR1 and CDR2 sequences are MNHNY and SVGAGI (reference sequence). CDR3 sequence (DNA): TGTGCCAGCAGTTGGGGACAGGGGAACGCTGAAGCTTTCTTT. It specifies CASSWGQGNAEAFF.

CDR3: CASSKDRPYEQYF. The CDR3 nucleotides are TGTGCCAGCAGTAAGGACAGACCCTACGAGCAGTACTTC. J is TRBJ2-7 and V is TRBV6-5; D perhaps matches TRBD1 (6 bases). The CDR3 extends over 13 amino acids. Germline CDR1 and CDR2: MNHEY and SVGAGI. V shed 5 bases and J shed 2 bases, with 10 bases lying between them.

J is TRBJ2-5 and V is TRBV30; 8 bases match TRBD2. The germline gives CDR1 GTSNPN, CDR2 SVGIG (reference sequence). The CDR3 loop spans 15 amino acids. V dropped 4 bases and J dropped 1; count of bases not matched to a gene: 8. CDR3 sequence reads: CAWITSGGAQETQYF. CDR3 in DNA: TGTGCCTGGATTACCTCCGGGGGGGCCCAAGAGACCCAGTACTTC.

The CDR3 nucleotides are TGTGCCAGCAGTTCCCAAGGACTAGCCGGGGAGCTGTTTTTT. Translation gives CASSSQGLAGELFF. The rearrangement uses TRBV27 and TRBJ2-2; 7 bases map to TRBD2. Germline values: CDR1 MNHEY, CDR2 SMNVEV (reference sequence). This CDR3 is built from 14 residues. The junction had 5 bases not matched to a gene; V was cut back by 4 bases and J by 6 bases.

The rearrangement uses TRBV6-5 and TRBJ1-2, with 10 nucleotides matching TRBD1. Germline V gives CDR1 MNHEY, CDR2 SVGAGI. Trimming removed 6 bases from V and 2 bases from J; junction bases left unmatched: 3. This CDR3 region has 14 residues. CDR3 coding DNA: TGTGCCAGCAGGACGACAGGGGGCAACTATGGCTACACCTTC. It specifies CASRTTGGNYGYTF.